The 14 T cell receptor beta chains below come from one sample, sequenced in a study of vaccination effects on CD4 cells after COVID-19. These receptors have no known antigen. Generated by immunoSEQ multiplex PCR, the TCRdb table keeps only in-frame clones and is missing some. The table records about 73,000 clones, approximately 73% of them present only once. With roughly 10 days of culture completed, CD4+ T cells were isolated. Subjects were given two BNT162b2 or mRNA-1273 vaccine doses. This material consisted of CD4+ T cells from PBMCs cultured without peptide, taken after COVID-19 vaccination. The source is a human donor who received a COVID-19 vaccine.

This chain links TRBV6-5 with TRBJ2-7; D possibly corresponds to TRBD1 (6 bases). With 0 bases removed from V and 1 base from J, the gap between germline ends came to 10 bases. CDR3 length: 15 amino acids. CDR1 and CDR2 (germline): MNHEY, SVGAGI. The CDR3 is CASSYSLGGSYEQYV. CDR3 coding DNA: TGTGCCAGCAGTTACTCGTTAGGGGGTTCCTACGAGCAGTACGTC.

The V gene is TRBV7-9, the J gene TRBJ1-1; 8 bases agree with TRBD1. From germline, CDR1 is SEHNR and CDR2 FQNEAQ (reference sequence). V was pared by 6 bases and J by 1 base, with 7 bases of the junction left unmatched. The CDR3 totals 15 residues. The CDR3 loop reads CASRARGPGNTEAFF. CDR3 in DNA: TGTGCCAGCAGGGCCAGGGGGCCGGGGAACACTGAAGCTTTCTTT.

By frequency in the sample, this clone is medium-sized. The chain is built from TRBV7-8 and TRBJ1-6; no firm D call. CDR1 is SGHVS, CDR2 FQNEAQ, per germline. Trimming left V 3 bases short and J 4 bases short, with 10 bases between. The CDR3 is 15 amino acids. The CDR3 bases are TGTGCCAGCAGCTTCCACGGCCCTTATAATTCACCCCTCCACTTT. The encoded protein is CASSFHGPYNSPLHF. The whole variable domain, filled in from reference TRBV7-8 and TRBJ1-6, reads GAGVSQSPRYKVAKRGQDVALRCDPISGHVSLFWYQQALGQGPEFLTYFQNEAQLDKSGLPSDRFFAERPEGSVSTLKIQRTQQEDSAVYLCASSFHGPYNSPLHFGNGTRLTVT.

Written as DNA, the CDR3 is TGTGCTAGTGGTTTGGCACTGACAGGGGACCCCCCAGATACGCAGTATTTT. Protein: CASGLALTGDPPDTQYF. J is TRBJ2-3 and V is TRBV12-5; TRBD1 matches at 8 bases. V lost 1 base, J lost 4 bases, and 10 bases stayed unmatched. Germline V gene sequence: CDR1 LGHNT, CDR2 FRNRAP. CDR3 length: 17 amino acids.

This clone was counted between two and nine times. The chain is built from TRBV19 and TRBJ1-4; TRBD1 might be the D (5 bases). The CDR3 is made up of 14 amino acids. Trimming took 3 bases from V and 7 from J, leaving 12 bases between them. In germline, CDR1 is LNHDA, CDR2 SQIVND (reference sequence). In nucleotides, the CDR3 is TGTGCCAGTAGTATCCAGGGAAATGGTGAAAAACTGTTTTTT. It is translated as CASSIQGNGEKLFF.

The chain recombines TRBV18 with TRBJ1-5; the D gene is possibly TRBD1 (6 bases). The CDR3 runs to 15 residues. Germline V gene data show CDR1 as KGHSH and CDR2 as LQKENI. V was shortened by 3 bases and J by 6 bases, with 15 bases between the two germline ends. CDR3 protein: CASSPGRTGTQPQHF. In nucleotides, the CDR3 is TGTGCCAGCTCACCGGGGCGAACAGGGACTCAGCCCCAGCATTTT.

This clone was picked up a small number of times. V usage is TRBV30 and J usage is TRBJ2-3; D is undetermined. Germline values: CDR1 GTSNPN, CDR2 SVGIG (reference sequence). The CDR3 is 19 residues long. V was trimmed by 3 bases and J by 0 bases, leaving 25 bases between them. The CDR3 nucleotides are TGTGCCTGGAGCGACATCCACGGCTTTGCAATAACAAGCACAGATACGCAGTATTTT. The encoded protein is CAWSDIHGFAITSTDTQYF.

This chain connects TRBV19 to TRBJ2-7; either TRBD1 or TRBD2 may supply D (5 bases each). V shed 4 bases and J shed 10 bases, with 23 bases lying between them. Germline V gene data show CDR1 as LNHDA and CDR2 as SQIVND (reference sequence). The CDR3 is 15 residues long. Written as DNA, the CDR3 is TGTGCCAGTAGTACCACAACTTCGGGACGTGTCAAACAGTACGTC. Its translation: CASSTTTSGRVKQYV.

V usage is TRBV7-3 and J usage is TRBJ2-3; no firm D call. In germline, CDR1 is SGHTA, CDR2 FQGTGA. V was pared by 1 base and J by 6 bases, with 17 bases between. The CDR3 extends over 16 amino acids. In DNA form, the CDR3 reads TGTGCCAGCAGCTTAAAATCCCGTATTCGCCGGGATACGCAGTATTTT. Protein sequence: CASSLKSRIRRDTQYF.

The chain uses TRBV15 and TRBJ2-7, with 8 bases aligning to TRBD1. With V trimmed by 5 bases and J by 2 bases, 2 bases remained unmatched. Germline loops: CDR1 LNHNV, CDR2 YYDKDF (reference sequence). CDR3 length: 13 amino acids. CDR3 protein: CATSEDRAYEQYV. CDR3 in DNA: TGTGCCACCAGCGAGGACAGGGCCTACGAGCAGTACGTC.

The chain recombines TRBV19 with TRBJ2-5; tentatively, D is TRBD1 or TRBD2 (5 bases each). The CDR3 totals 14 residues. V lost 5 bases to trimming and J lost 5 bases, with 15 bases between them. CDR1 and CDR2 (germline): LNHDA, SQIVND (reference sequence). CDR3 in amino acids: CASSSKGWGETQYF. As DNA, the CDR3 is TGTGCCAGTAGTTCCAAAGGTTGGGGGGAGACCCAGTACTTC.

This chain joins TRBV29-1 and TRBJ2-3, with D unclear. Germline-derived CDR1 and CDR2 are SQVTM and ANQGSEA. Trimming cost V 3 bases and J 6 bases, with 4 bases left between them. The CDR3 consists of 10 residues. The CDR3: CSVDMDTQYF. CDR3 in DNA: TGCAGCGTTGATATGGATACGCAGTATTTT.

This clone was picked up a small number of times. This chain links TRBV4-1 with TRBJ1-1, with D tentatively TRBD1 (5 bases). Germline V gene lookup returns CDR1 MGHRA and CDR2 YSYEKL. V lost 4 bases and J lost 8, with 17 bases in between. This CDR3 has 14 amino acids. CDR3: CASSLLQGPFEAFF. As DNA, the CDR3 is TGCGCCAGCAGCCTCCTCCAGGGTCCATTCGAAGCTTTCTTT.

The rearrangement joins TRBV19 to TRBJ1-4; no clear D. This CDR3 region has 16 residues. Germline loops: CDR1 LNHDA, CDR2 SQIVND (reference sequence). V shed 3 bases and J shed 8 bases, with 19 bases lying between them. The chain's CDR3 is CASSIESGKTREKLFF. The CDR3 DNA follows: TGTGCCAGTAGTATTGAAAGCGGCAAAACACGAGAAAAACTGTTTTTT.